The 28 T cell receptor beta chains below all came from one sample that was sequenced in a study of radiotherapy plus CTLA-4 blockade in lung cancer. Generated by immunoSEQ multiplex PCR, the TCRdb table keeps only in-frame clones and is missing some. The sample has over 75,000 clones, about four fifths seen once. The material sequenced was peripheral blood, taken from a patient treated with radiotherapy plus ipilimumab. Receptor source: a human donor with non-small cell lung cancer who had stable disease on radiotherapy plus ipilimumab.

The CDR3 DNA is TGTGCCAGCAGTATTGGACTAGCAGCGGATACGCAGTATTTT. This encodes CASSIGLAADTQYF. The rearrangement uses TRBV2 and TRBJ2-3; 8 positions agree with TRBD2. The CDR3 length is 14 residues. Unmatched junction bases numbered 7, after V lost 5 bases and J lost 6 bases. Germline V gene lookup returns CDR1 SNHLY and CDR2 FYNNEI.

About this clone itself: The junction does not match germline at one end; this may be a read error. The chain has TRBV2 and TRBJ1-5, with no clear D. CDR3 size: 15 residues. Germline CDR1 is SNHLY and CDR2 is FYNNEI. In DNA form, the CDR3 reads TGTGCCAGCAGGGAAGACCCAACTAGCAATCAGCCCCAGCATTTT. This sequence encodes CASREDPTSNQPQHF.

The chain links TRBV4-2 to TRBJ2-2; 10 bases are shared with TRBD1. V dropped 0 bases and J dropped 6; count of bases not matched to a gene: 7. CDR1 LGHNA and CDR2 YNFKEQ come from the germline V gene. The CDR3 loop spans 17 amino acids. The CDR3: CASSQDLGQGGAGELFF. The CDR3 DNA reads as TGTGCCAGCAGCCAAGACCTTGGACAGGGGGGGGCCGGGGAGCTGTTTTTT.

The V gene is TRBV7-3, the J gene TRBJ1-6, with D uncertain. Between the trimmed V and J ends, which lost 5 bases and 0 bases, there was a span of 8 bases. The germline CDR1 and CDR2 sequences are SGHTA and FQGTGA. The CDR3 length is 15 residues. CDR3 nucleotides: TGTGCCAGCAGCAAACAGAGCTCCTATAATTCACCCCTCCACTTT. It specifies CASSKQSSYNSPLHF.

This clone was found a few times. The CDR3 DNA reads as TGTGCCAGTAGTGGCACCTGGTCCCGTGAAGCTTTCTTT. Its translation is CASSGTWSREAFF. This chain links TRBV19 with TRBJ1-1; no clear D gene. The germline gives CDR1 LNHDA, CDR2 SQIVND (reference sequence). Trimming stripped 5 bases from V and 7 bases from J, with 14 bases between. This CDR3 is built from 13 residues.

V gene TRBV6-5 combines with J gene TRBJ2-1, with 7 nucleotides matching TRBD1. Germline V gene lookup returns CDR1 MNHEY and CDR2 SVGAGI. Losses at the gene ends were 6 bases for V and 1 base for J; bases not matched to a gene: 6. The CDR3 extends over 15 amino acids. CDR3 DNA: TGTGCCAGCAGAAACGACAGGGCTTCCTACAATGAGCAGTTCTTC. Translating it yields CASRNDRASYNEQFF.

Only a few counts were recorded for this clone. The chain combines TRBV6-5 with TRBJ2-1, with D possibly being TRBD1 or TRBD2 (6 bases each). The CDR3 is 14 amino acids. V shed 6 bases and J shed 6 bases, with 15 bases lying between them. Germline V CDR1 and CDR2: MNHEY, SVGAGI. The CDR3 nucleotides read TGTGCCAGCAGCTTCGTGGGGGGCCGCAATGAGCAGTTCTTC. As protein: CASSFVGGRNEQFF.

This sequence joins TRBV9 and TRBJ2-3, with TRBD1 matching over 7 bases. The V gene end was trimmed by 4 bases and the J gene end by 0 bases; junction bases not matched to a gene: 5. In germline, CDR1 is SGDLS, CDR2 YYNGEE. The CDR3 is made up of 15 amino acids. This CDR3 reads CASSRTGPSTDTQYF. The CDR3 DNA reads TGTGCCAGCAGCCGGACAGGCCCTAGCACAGATACGCAGTATTTT.

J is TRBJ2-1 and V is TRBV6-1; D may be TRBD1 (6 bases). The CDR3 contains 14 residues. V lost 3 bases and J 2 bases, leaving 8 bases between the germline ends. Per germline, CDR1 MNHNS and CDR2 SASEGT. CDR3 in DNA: TGTGCCAGCAGTGAGAGGACAGCCTACAATGAGCAGTTCTTC. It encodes CASSERTAYNEQFF.

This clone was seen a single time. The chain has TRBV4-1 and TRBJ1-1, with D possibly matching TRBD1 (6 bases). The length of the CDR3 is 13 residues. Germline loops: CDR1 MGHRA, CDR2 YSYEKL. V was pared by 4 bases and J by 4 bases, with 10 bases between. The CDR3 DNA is TGCGCCAGCAGCCTTCGAGGGGGCACTGAAGCTTTCTTT. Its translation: CASSLRGGTEAFF.

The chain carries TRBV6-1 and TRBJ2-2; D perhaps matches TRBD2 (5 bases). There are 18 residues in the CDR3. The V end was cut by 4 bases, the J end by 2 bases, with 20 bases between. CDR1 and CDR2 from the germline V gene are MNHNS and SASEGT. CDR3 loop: CASSAVIPGGFNTGELFF. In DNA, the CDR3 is TGTGCCAGCAGTGCCGTGATACCAGGAGGATTTAACACCGGGGAGCTGTTTTTT.

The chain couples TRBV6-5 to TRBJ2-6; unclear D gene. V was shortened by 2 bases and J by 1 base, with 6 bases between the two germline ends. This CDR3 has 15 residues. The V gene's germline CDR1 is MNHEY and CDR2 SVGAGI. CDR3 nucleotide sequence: TGTGCCAGCAGTTACGGAGCATCTGGGGCCAACGTCCTGACTTTC. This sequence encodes CASSYGASGANVLTF.

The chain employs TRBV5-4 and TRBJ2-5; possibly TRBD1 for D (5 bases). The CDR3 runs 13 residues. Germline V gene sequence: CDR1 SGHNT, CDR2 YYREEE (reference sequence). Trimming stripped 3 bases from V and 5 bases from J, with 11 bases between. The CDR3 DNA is TGTGCCAGCAGCTGGGGCTATAGGGAGACCCAGTACTTC. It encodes CASSWGYRETQYF.

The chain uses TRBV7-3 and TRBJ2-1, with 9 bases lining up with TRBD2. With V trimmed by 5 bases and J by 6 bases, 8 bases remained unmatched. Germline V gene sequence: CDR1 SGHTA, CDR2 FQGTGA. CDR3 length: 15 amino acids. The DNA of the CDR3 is TGTGCCAGCAGCCCACGGACTAGCGTGGGCAATGAGCAGTTCTTC. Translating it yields CASSPRTSVGNEQFF. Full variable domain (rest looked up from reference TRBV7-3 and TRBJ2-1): GAGVSQTPSNKVTEKGKYVELRCDPISGHTALYWYRQSLGQGPEFLIYFQGTGAADDSGLPNDRFFAVRPEGSVSTLKIQRTERGDSAVYLCASSPRTSVGNEQFFGPGTRLTVL.

CDR3 amino acids: CASSEATARNGYTF. CDR3 nucleotide sequence: TGTGCCAGCAGTGAAGCGACAGCCCGGAATGGCTACACCTTC. J is TRBJ1-2 and V is TRBV6-1, with a tentative D call TRBD1 (5 bases). CDR1 and CDR2 from the germline V gene are MNHNS and SASEGT. The V end lost 0 bases, the J end lost 6 bases, and 11 bases lay between the germline ends. The CDR3 sequence is 14 residues long.

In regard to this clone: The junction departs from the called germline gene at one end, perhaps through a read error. CDR3 loop: CASSLEGRTEHRGAVF. The CDR3 nucleotides are TGTGCCAGCAGCTTAGAGGGCAGGACCGAACACCGGGGAGCTGTTTTT. The chain carries TRBV11-3 and TRBJ2-2; a weak D match, TRBD2 (5 bases). The CDR3 is 16 amino acids. The germline V gene encodes CDR1 SGHNT and CDR2 YENEEA.

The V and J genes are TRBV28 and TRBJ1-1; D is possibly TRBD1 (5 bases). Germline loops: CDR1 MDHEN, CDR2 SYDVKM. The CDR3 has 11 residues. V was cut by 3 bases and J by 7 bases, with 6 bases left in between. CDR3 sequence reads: CASSFQGEAFF. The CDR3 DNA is TGTGCCAGCAGTTTTCAGGGTGAAGCTTTCTTT.

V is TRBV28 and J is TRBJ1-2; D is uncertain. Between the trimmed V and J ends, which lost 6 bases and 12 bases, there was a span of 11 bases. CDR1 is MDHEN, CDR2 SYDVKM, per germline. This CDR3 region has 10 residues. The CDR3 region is CASSHRFHTF. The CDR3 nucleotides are TGTGCCAGCAGCCACAGATTCCACACCTTC.

The DNA for the CDR3 is TGCGCCAGCCGTCCGTACGGGGGCTACGATTCACCCCTCCACTTT. Protein sequence: CASRPYGGYDSPLHF. The chain couples TRBV5-1 to TRBJ1-6, with a tentative D call TRBD1 (6 bases). V dropped 7 bases and J dropped 8 bases, with 19 bases sitting between them. From germline, CDR1 is SGHRS and CDR2 YFSETQ. The CDR3 is 15 amino acids.

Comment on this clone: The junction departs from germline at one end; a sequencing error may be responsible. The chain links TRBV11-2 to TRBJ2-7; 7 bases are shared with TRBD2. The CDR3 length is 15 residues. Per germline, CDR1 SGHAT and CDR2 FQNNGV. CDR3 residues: CTSSLVAGVGYEQYF. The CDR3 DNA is TGTACCAGCAGCTTAGTTGCGGGGGTGGGGTACGAGCAGTACTTC.

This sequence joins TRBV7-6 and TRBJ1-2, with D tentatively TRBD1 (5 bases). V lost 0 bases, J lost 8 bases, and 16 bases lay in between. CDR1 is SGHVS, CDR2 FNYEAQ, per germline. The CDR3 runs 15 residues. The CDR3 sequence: CASSLARRQLLGYTF. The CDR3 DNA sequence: TGTGCCAGCAGCTTAGCGAGGAGACAGTTACTAGGCTACACCTTC. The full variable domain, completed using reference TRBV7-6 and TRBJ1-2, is GAGVSQSPRYKVTKRGQDVALRCDPISGHVSLYWYRQALGQGPEFLTYFNYEAQQDKSGLPNDRFSAERPEGSISTLTIQRTEQRDSAMYRCASSLARRQLLGYTFGSGTRLTVV.

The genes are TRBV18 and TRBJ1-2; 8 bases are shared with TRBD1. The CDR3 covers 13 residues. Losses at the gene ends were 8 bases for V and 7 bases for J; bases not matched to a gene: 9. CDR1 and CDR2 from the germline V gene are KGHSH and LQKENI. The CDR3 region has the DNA TGTGCCAGCACGGACAGGGCGCCCGGTGGCTACACCTTC. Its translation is CASTDRAPGGYTF.

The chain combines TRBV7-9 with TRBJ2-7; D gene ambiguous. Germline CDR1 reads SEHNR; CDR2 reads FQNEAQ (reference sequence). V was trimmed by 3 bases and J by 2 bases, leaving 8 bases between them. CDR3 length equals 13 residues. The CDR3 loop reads CASSFPLAYEQYF. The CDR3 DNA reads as TGTGCCAGCAGCTTCCCCCTTGCCTACGAGCAGTACTTC.

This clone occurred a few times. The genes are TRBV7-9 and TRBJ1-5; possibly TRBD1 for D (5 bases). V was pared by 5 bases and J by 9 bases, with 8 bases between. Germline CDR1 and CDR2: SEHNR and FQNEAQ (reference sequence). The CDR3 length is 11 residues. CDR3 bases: TGTGCCAGCAGCCGGGGCGGGCCCCAGCATTTT. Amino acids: CASSRGGPQHF. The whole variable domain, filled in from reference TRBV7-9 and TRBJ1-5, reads DTGVSQNPRHKITKRGQNVTFRCDPISEHNRLYWYRQTLGQGPEFLTYFQNEAQLEKSRLLSDRFSAERPKGSFSTLEIQRTEQGDSAMYLCASSRGGPQHFGDGTRLSIL.

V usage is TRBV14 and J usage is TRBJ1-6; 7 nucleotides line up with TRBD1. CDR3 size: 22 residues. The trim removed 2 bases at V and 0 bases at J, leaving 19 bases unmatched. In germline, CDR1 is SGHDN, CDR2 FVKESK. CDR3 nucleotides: TGTGCCAGCAGCCAAAGGGACGTTCTACAGGGGCCACCCAGCTCCTATAATTCACCCCTCCACTTT. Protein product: CASSQRDVLQGPPSSYNSPLHF.

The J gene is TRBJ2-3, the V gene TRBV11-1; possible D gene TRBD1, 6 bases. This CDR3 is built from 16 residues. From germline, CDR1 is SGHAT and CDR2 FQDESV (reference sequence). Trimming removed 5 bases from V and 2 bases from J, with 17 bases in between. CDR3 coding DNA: TGTGCCAGCAGCAGGAGGACAGATAAATTCACAGATACGCAGTATTTT. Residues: CASSRRTDKFTDTQYF.

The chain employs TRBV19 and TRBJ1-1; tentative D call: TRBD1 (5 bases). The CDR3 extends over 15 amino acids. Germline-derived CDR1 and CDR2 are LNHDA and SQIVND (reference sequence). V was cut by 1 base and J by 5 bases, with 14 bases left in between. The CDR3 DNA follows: TGTGCCAGTAGTATAGCGCAGGGATTGAGGACTGAAGCTTTCTTT. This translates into CASSIAQGLRTEAFF. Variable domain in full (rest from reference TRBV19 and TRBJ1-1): DGGITQSPKYLFRKEGQNVTLSCEQNLNHDAMYWYRQDPGQGLRLIYYSQIVNDFQKGDIAEGYSVSREKKESFPLTVTSAQKNPTAFYLCASSIAQGLRTEAFFGQGTRLTVV.

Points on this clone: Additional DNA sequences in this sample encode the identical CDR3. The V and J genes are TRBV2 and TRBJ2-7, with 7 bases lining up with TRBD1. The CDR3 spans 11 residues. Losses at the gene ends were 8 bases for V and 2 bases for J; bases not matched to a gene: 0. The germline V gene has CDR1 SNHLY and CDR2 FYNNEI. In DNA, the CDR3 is TGTGCCAGCCAGGGGGCCTACGAGCAGTACTTC. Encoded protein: CASQGAYEQYF.